This is a list of T cell receptor beta chains from one sample in a study of beta chain features in type 1 diabetes. TCRdb's copy holds only in-frame clones and misses some; the assay was immunoSEQ multiplex PCR. Of roughly 230,000 clones listed, about a tenth are singletons. Sequences were obtained from naive CD4+ T cells from blood. The receptors derive from a man between 25 and 39 years old with type 1 diabetes. CDR3s leave out the opening cysteine and the closing phenylalanine or tryptophan. Size tells how often a clone was seen (once, few, many) or the class of an expanded clone, and some rows leave it out.

>TRBV5-6|once
ASSLVGLGTDTQY
>TRBV2|-
ASSVRGPGTPLH
>TRBV5-6|few
ASSSNQGNQY
>TRBV29-1|-
SAFPPGGAGGETQY
>TRBV5-6|few
ASSLWRVSNQPQH
>TRBV7-2|few
ASSLRVRGDGNQPQH
>TRBV2|-
ASGLAGDEQF
>TRBV5-4|once
ASSLGGGKNIQY
>TRBV5-1|-
ASSLGQGASKAF
>TRBV6-5|-
ASQSTGNQPQH
>TRBV11-2|few
ASNLQGPGNTIY
>TRBV25-1|few
ASSGTLSTDTQY
>TRBV5-1|few
ASSPLGETQY
>TRBV29-1|-
SVGQGAENTEAF
>TRBV2|few
ASIAGLAVETQY
>TRBV10-3|few
AISESPGVYTQY
>TRBV2|-
ASSQGPSTGELF
>TRBV6-5|-
ASSYRGAGEQY
>TRBV2|few
ASTSWAAGANVLT
>TRBV30|few
ALLRGAPDTQY
>TRBV19|-
ASSPDGSGQPQH
>TRBV4-3|few
ASSQASRAGGTDTQY
>TRBV10-3|-
AISWQGTSGNTIY
>TRBV29-1|few
SVDKAGQGAYEQY
>TRBV30|few
AWTAGGQPQH
>TRBV7-3|few
ASSGLAGQETQY
>TRBV4-1|few
ASSRGLAGESYNEQF
>TRBV5-1|few
ASSSGTSGGLGTDTQY
>TRBV5-1|once
ASSLGQGDSYEQY
>TRBV5-1|-
ASSSSSGGPDEQF
>TRBV29-1|-
SVEMGTGGEKLF
>TRBV4-3|-
ASSQDTERGKNIQY
>TRBV6-1|few
ASSEAQGPNEQY
>TRBV7-8|few
ASSSYRDTNEKLF
>TRBV29-1|-
SATKSSTDTQY
>TRBV2|few
ASSQQGSGEKLF
>TRBV18|-
ASSPRTGGDEKLF
>TRBV6-1|-
ASSRTAPGSLEQY
>TRBV7-9|-
ASSLGTSGGEETQY
>TRBV28|-
ASSFGGQRRGEAF
>TRBV5-1|-
ASRYDQGGIEQF
>TRBV5-1|few
ASSLRTGHTEAF
>TRBV5-1|few
ASSLASGGRHTEAF
>TRBV28|few
ATRDYEQY
>TRBV11-1|few
ASSPVGGVTEAF